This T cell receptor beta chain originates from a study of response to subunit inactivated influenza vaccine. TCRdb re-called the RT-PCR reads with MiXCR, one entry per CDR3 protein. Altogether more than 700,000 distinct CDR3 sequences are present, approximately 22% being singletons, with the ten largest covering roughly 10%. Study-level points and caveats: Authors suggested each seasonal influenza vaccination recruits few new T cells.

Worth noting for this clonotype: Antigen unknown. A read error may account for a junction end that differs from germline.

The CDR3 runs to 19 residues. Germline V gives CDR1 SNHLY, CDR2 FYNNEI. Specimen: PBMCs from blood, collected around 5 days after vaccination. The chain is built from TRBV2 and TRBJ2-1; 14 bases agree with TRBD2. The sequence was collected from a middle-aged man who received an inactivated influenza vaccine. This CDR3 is CAISLWTSGRQSSYNEQFF. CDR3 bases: TGTGCCATCAGTTTATGGACTAGCGGGAGGCAAAGCTCCTACAATGAGCAGTTCTTC.